One sample yielded the 28 T cell receptor beta chains listed below, sequenced in a study of cytomegalovirus exposure and HLA in healthy donors. Vbeta (60) and Jbeta (13) primers were used in the PCR. Sequencing was performed with immunoSEQ multiplex PCR; in TCRdb, only in-frame clones are kept and a portion is missing. The sample includes about 110,000 clones. The sample consisted of PBMCs. The receptors derive from a man aged 25 to 40 in good health and CMV-seronegative.

This rearrangement joins TRBV6-5 to TRBJ1-1; unclear D gene. Trimming took 6 bases from V and 4 from J, leaving 15 bases between them. The germline gives CDR1 MNHEY, CDR2 SVGAGI. The CDR3 length is 14 residues. The CDR3 spells CASRSLQEVTEAFF. The CDR3 DNA reads as TGTGCCAGCAGGTCCCTCCAGGAAGTCACTGAAGCTTTCTTT.

This chain joins TRBV6-5 and TRBJ1-1; 7 positions agree with TRBD1. Trimming cost V 3 bases and J 6 bases; bases outside gene matches: 4. The CDR3 sequence is 13 residues long. CDR1 and CDR2 from the germline V gene are MNHEY and SVGAGI. As DNA, the CDR3 is TGTGCCAGCAGTTATCTGGACAGGCCTGAAGCTTTCTTT. It specifies CASSYLDRPEAFF.

This rearrangement joins TRBV5-1 to TRBJ2-7; the match to TRBD2 covers 11 bases. V shed 4 bases and J 5 bases; nucleotides not matched to a gene: 5. Germline values: CDR1 SGHRS, CDR2 YFSETQ. This CDR3 region has 14 residues. CDR3 protein: CASSPGTSGDEQYF. Written as DNA, the CDR3 is TGCGCCAGCAGCCCCGGGACTAGCGGAGACGAGCAGTACTTC.

The chain is built from TRBV5-6 and TRBJ1-2, with D unclear. The CDR3 totals 13 residues. Germline V gene data show CDR1 as SGHDT and CDR2 as YYEEEE. Trimming pared 4 bases from V and 6 bases from J, leaving 13 bases between. CDR3 sequence: CASSRVGSHGYTF. CDR3 bases: TGTGCCAGCAGCCGGGTGGGGAGCCATGGCTACACCTTC.

The gene calls are TRBV4-2 and TRBJ2-7, with D possibly TRBD2 on 5 matching bases. Trimming took 4 bases from V and 0 from J, leaving 10 bases between them. The CDR3 covers 14 residues. From germline, CDR1 is LGHNA and CDR2 YNFKEQ. The DNA for the CDR3 is TGTGCCAGCAGCCGAGACTATAGCTCCTACGAGCAGTACTTC. It translates to CASSRDYSSYEQYF.

The chain uses TRBV18 and TRBJ2-1, with D possibly TRBD2 on 5 matching bases. Deletions cut 2 bases from V and 7 bases from J, with 12 bases between. The CDR3 has 14 amino acids. CDR1 is KGHSH and CDR2 is LQKENI in the germline V gene. CDR3 DNA sequence: TGTGCCAGCTCACCAACGGGGTCGATAAATGAGCAGTTCTTC. Its translation is CASSPTGSINEQFF.

This rearrangement joins TRBV5-1 to TRBJ2-5; 10 bases align to TRBD2. This CDR3 has 16 residues. CDR1 is SGHRS and CDR2 is YFSETQ in the germline V gene. The J segment lost 4 bases and the V segment lost 4 bases, leaving 10 bases of the junction unmatched. CDR3 in amino acids: CASSPPPSGGAETQYF. DNA for the CDR3: TGCGCCAGCAGCCCTCCGCCCAGCGGGGGGGCAGAGACCCAGTACTTC. The variable domain in full, with the rest retrieved from reference TRBV5-1 and TRBJ2-5, is KAGVTQTPRYLIKTRGQQVTLSCSPISGHRSVSWYQQTPGQGLQFLFEYFSETQRNKGNFPGRFSGRQFSNSRSEMNVSTLELGDSALYLCASSPPPSGGAETQYFGPGTRLLVL.

The chain is built from TRBV5-6 and TRBJ2-2; 10 nucleotides align to TRBD1. Looked up from germline, CDR1 is SGHDT and CDR2 is YYEEEE. Losses at the gene ends were 4 bases for V and 3 bases for J; bases not matched to a gene: 6. This CDR3 comprises 16 residues. CDR3 sequence: CASSRDRGRDTGELFF. The CDR3 bases are TGTGCCAGCAGCCGAGACAGGGGGCGCGACACCGGGGAGCTGTTTTTT.

V usage is TRBV19 and J usage is TRBJ1-5, with 11 bases matching TRBD1. Germline V gives CDR1 LNHDA, CDR2 SQIVND (reference sequence). The junction had 5 bases not matched to a gene; V was cut back by 6 bases and J by 4 bases. The CDR3 is 15 amino acids. The chain's CDR3 is CASSHGQGANQPQHF. In DNA form, the CDR3 reads TGTGCCAGTAGCCATGGACAGGGGGCGAATCAGCCCCAGCATTTT. The entire variable domain, with the rest obtained from reference TRBV19 and TRBJ1-5, is as follows: DGGITQSPKYLFRKEGQNVTLSCEQNLNHDAMYWYRQDPGQGLRLIYYSQIVNDFQKGDIAEGYSVSREKKESFPLTVTSAQKNPTAFYLCASSHGQGANQPQHFGDGTRLSIL.

V is TRBV5-1 and J is TRBJ2-3, with D perhaps TRBD1 (5 bases). V gave up 4 bases and J gave up 3 bases, with 12 bases separating them. The CDR3 spans 14 residues. CDR1 SGHRS and CDR2 YFSETQ come from the germline V gene. The CDR3 loop reads CASSQQVSTDTQYF. For the CDR3, the DNA is TGCGCCAGCAGCCAACAGGTTTCGACAGATACGCAGTATTTT.

This CDR3 reads CASSLGGSGFYNEQFF. The CDR3 DNA is TGTGCCAGCAGCTTAGGTGGTAGCGGTTTCTACAATGAGCAGTTCTTC. The V and J genes are TRBV7-9 and TRBJ2-1, with a tentative D call TRBD2 (6 bases). With 1 base removed from V and 3 bases from J, the gap between germline ends came to 13 bases. CDR1 SEHNR and CDR2 FQNEAQ come from the germline V gene (reference sequence). The CDR3 totals 16 residues.

This rearrangement joins TRBV5-1 to TRBJ1-3; D perhaps matches TRBD1 (6 bases). Per germline, CDR1 SGHRS and CDR2 YFSETQ. The ends were cut back, 4 bases at V and 0 bases at J, with 11 bases in the middle. The CDR3 sequence is 15 residues long. CDR3 sequence: CASSPTGSSGNTIYF. CDR3 coding DNA: TGCGCCAGCAGCCCGACAGGTTCCTCTGGAAACACCATATATTTT. Using reference TRBV5-1 and TRBJ1-3 for the parts outside the CDR3, the full variable domain is KAGVTQTPRYLIKTRGQQVTLSCSPISGHRSVSWYQQTPGQGLQFLFEYFSETQRNKGNFPGRFSGRQFSNSRSEMNVSTLELGDSALYLCASSPTGSSGNTIYFGEGSWLTVV.

The DNA of the CDR3 is TGTGCCAGCAGCTGGACAGGGTACAATGAGCAGTTCTTC. Its protein product is CASSWTGYNEQFF. This chain joins TRBV7-9 and TRBJ2-1; the match to TRBD1 covers 8 bases. J lost 4 bases, V lost 4 bases, and 0 bases had no gene match. Germline V CDR1 and CDR2: SEHNR, FQNEAQ (reference sequence). This CDR3 comprises 13 residues.

The chain links TRBV5-1 to TRBJ2-7; a possible D gene is TRBD2 (5 bases). Germline V gene lookup returns CDR1 SGHRS and CDR2 YFSETQ. V was cut by 4 bases and J by 2 bases, with 16 bases left in between. CDR3 length: 15 residues. The CDR3 DNA sequence: TGCGCCAGCAGCCCTACCGCGGGCATTACCTACGAGCAGTACTTC. Protein sequence: CASSPTAGITYEQYF.

The chain combines TRBV19 with TRBJ1-1; the D gene is possibly TRBD1 (5 bases). There are 15 residues in the CDR3. Deletions cut 5 bases from V and 1 base from J, with 14 bases between. Germline V lookup: CDR1 LNHDA, CDR2 SQIVND (reference sequence). CDR3 sequence (DNA): TGTGCCAGTAGTCTATCGGACATGACGAACACTGAAGCTTTCTTT. This gives the protein CASSLSDMTNTEAFF.

The chain is built from TRBV2 and TRBJ2-7, with 9 bases identical to TRBD2. The V segment lost 6 bases and the J segment 5 bases; nucleotides outside the gene matches: 11. The CDR3 runs 15 residues. Germline lookup yields CDR1 SNHLY and CDR2 FYNNEI. CDR3 in DNA: TGTGCCAGCAGCGGGCAGGGGCGGACTAGCGACGAGCAGTACTTC. This gives the protein CASSGQGRTSDEQYF.

This chain links TRBV18 with TRBJ2-7, with a weak D call TRBD2 (5 bases). Germline lookup yields CDR1 KGHSH and CDR2 LQKENI. Trimming took off 2 bases at V and 7 bases at J, with 12 bases between the two ends. This CDR3 region has 13 residues. The CDR3 here is CASSPAPGREQYF. In nucleotides, the CDR3 is TGTGCCAGCTCACCAGCTCCGGGGAGAGAGCAGTACTTC.

The genes are TRBV7-9 and TRBJ1-3, with 8 bases aligning to TRBD1. CDR1 is SEHNR and CDR2 is FQNEAQ in the germline V gene (reference sequence). The J segment lost 2 bases and the V segment lost 5 bases, leaving 5 bases of the junction unmatched. This CDR3 has 15 residues. The CDR3 region is CASSPWTGTGNTIYF. The CDR3 DNA reads as TGTGCCAGCAGCCCGTGGACAGGGACTGGAAACACCATATATTTT.

The J gene is TRBJ2-3, the V gene TRBV7-9; D uncertain. Germline V gene sequence: CDR1 SEHNR, CDR2 FQNEAQ (reference sequence). This CDR3 contains 15 residues. Trimming removed 3 bases at V and 0 bases at J, with 10 bases between. CDR3 DNA: TGTGCCAGCAGCTTCGGTCGTCGGAGCACAGATACGCAGTATTTT. Residues: CASSFGRRSTDTQYF.

The chain combines TRBV2 with TRBJ1-5; possibly TRBD1 for D (6 bases). The CDR3 covers 14 residues. CDR1 is SNHLY and CDR2 is FYNNEI in the germline V gene. V was cut by 4 bases and J by 4 bases, with 11 bases left in between. The CDR3 nucleotides read TGTGCCAGCAGTGGGGGCAGGGGTAATCAGCCCCAGCATTTT. It is translated as CASSGGRGNQPQHF.

CDR3 nucleotides: TGTGCCAGCTCGGGGTGGGCTTCTTTAGGTGTAAATGGCTACACCTTC. Translating gives CASSGWASLGVNGYTF. The V gene is TRBV27, the J gene TRBJ1-2, with D unclear. Germline loops: CDR1 MNHEY, CDR2 SMNVEV (reference sequence). Trimming removed 8 bases from V and 6 bases from J, with 25 bases in between. This CDR3 contains 16 residues.

The V gene is TRBV30, the J gene TRBJ1-6, with D tentatively TRBD1 (5 bases). CDR3 length: 15 residues. From germline, CDR1 is GTSNPN and CDR2 SVGIG (reference sequence). V was clipped by 8 bases and J by 3 bases, with 17 bases between them. The CDR3 coding sequence is TGTGCCGAACGGAAGACGGACAACTATAATTCACCCCTCCACTTT. Its translation is CAERKTDNYNSPLHF.

V gene TRBV19 combines with J gene TRBJ1-1; tentative D call: TRBD1 (5 bases). In germline, CDR1 is LNHDA, CDR2 SQIVND (reference sequence). The CDR3 consists of 14 residues. The V end lost 2 bases, the J end lost 5 bases, and 12 bases lay between the germline ends. The chain's CDR3 is CASSITDGGTEAFF. For the CDR3, the DNA is TGTGCCAGTAGTATAACCGACGGGGGAACTGAAGCTTTCTTT. Supplemented by reference TRBV19 and TRBJ1-1, the full variable domain reads DGGITQSPKYLFRKEGQNVTLSCEQNLNHDAMYWYRQDPGQGLRLIYYSQIVNDFQKGDIAEGYSVSREKKESFPLTVTSAQKNPTAFYLCASSITDGGTEAFFGQGTRLTVV.

The chain joins TRBV2 to TRBJ2-5; TRBD2 matches at 8 bases. Trimming at V came to 4 bases and at J to 4 bases, leaving 5 bases not matched to a gene. This CDR3 is 14 amino acids long. The germline V gene encodes CDR1 SNHLY and CDR2 FYNNEI. CDR3: CASSAGTSAETQYF. The CDR3 DNA reads TGTGCCAGCAGTGCCGGGACTAGTGCAGAGACCCAGTACTTC.

J is TRBJ1-2 and V is TRBV9; 8 bases fit TRBD1. Germline V gives CDR1 SGDLS, CDR2 YYNGEE. V gave up 0 bases and J gave up 5 bases; unmatched junction bases: 6. This CDR3 contains 15 residues. The CDR3 bases are TGTGCCAGCAGCGTAGGAGACAGGGGCCTGTATGGCTACACCTTC. This gives the protein CASSVGDRGLYGYTF.

The chain uses TRBV11-2 and TRBJ1-1, with D perhaps TRBD1 (6 bases). The CDR3 extends over 14 amino acids. Germline CDR1 is SGHAT and CDR2 is FQNNGV. With 1 base removed from V and 5 bases from J, the gap between germline ends came to 11 bases. The CDR3 loop is CASSLVGQKTEAFF. The CDR3 nucleotides are TGTGCCAGCAGCTTAGTAGGACAGAAGACTGAAGCTTTCTTT.

The chain couples TRBV30 to TRBJ2-1, with D tentatively TRBD1 (6 bases). CDR3 length: 12 residues. From germline, CDR1 is GTSNPN and CDR2 SVGIG (reference sequence). Trimming left V 3 bases short and J 5 bases short, with 8 bases between. The CDR3 loop reads CAWSYRDNEQFF. CDR3 in DNA: TGTGCCTGGAGCTACAGGGACAATGAGCAGTTCTTC.

V usage is TRBV7-2 and J usage is TRBJ2-7, with TRBD1 as a possible D gene (5 bases). Germline V lookup: CDR1 SGHTA, CDR2 FQGNSA. The CDR3 totals 12 residues. The ends were cut back, 4 bases at V and 4 bases at J, with 8 bases in the middle. The DNA for the CDR3 is TGTGCCAGCAGCTCTCAGGGTTACGAGCAGTACTTC. Amino acid sequence: CASSSQGYEQYF.